These T cell receptor beta chains were read from a single sample in a study of cytotoxic CD8 clonotypes in ibrutinib-treated CLL. Profiled with immunoSEQ multiplex PCR; TCRdb holds only in-frame clones, not every one. The table has about 44,000 clones, 55% to 75% seen once; the top ten hold roughly 12%. Here the sequenced sample was PBMCs, taken after 12 months of ibrutinib treatment. The receptor source for this set is a human donor with chronic lymphocytic leukemia. Each CDR3 is given with its conserved first and last residue. A D gene is named only where the DNA matches it firmly. Clone size, where shown, is once, few, many, or a class for clones that have expanded.

cdr3_aa: CASSPPGTLDSYEQYF; cdr3_nt: TGTGCCAGCAGTCCCCCCGGGACACTGGATTCCTACGAGCAGTACTTC; d_call: -; clone_size: once; v_call: TRBV6-6; j_call: TRBJ2-7
cdr3_aa: CASSLGGGRLSNEQFF; cdr3_nt: TGCGCCAGCAGCTTGGGTGGCGGGAGGCTCTCCAATGAGCAGTTCTTC; d_call: TRBD2; clone_size: -; v_call: TRBV5-1; j_call: TRBJ2-1
cdr3_aa: CASSLAGSGRYEQYF; cdr3_nt: TGTGCCAGCAGCTTGGCCGGATCGGGGCGATACGAGCAGTACTTC; d_call: -; clone_size: few; v_call: TRBV5-4; j_call: TRBJ2-7
cdr3_aa: CASSWSGEREKLFF; cdr3_nt: TGTGCCAGCAGTTGGTCAGGGGAACGGGAAAAACTGTTTTTT; d_call: -; clone_size: -; v_call: TRBV28; j_call: TRBJ1-4
cdr3_aa: CASSLVVGLAGYNEQFF; cdr3_nt: TGTGCCAGCAGCTTAGTGGTAGGCCTAGCGGGCTACAATGAGCAGTTCTTC; d_call: TRBD2; clone_size: -; v_call: TRBV7-2; j_call: TRBJ2-1
cdr3_aa: CASSSTRPGEQFF; cdr3_nt: TGTGCCAGCAGCTCAACCCGACCAGGCGAGCAGTTCTTC; d_call: -; clone_size: few; v_call: TRBV14; j_call: TRBJ2-1
cdr3_aa: CASSIGEGAEQYF; cdr3_nt: TGTGCCAGTAGTATAGGGGAGGGGGCCGAGCAGTACTTC; d_call: -; clone_size: -; v_call: TRBV19; j_call: TRBJ2-7
cdr3_aa: CASSLGQSGTDTQYF; cdr3_nt: TGTGCCAGCAGCCTGGGACAGTCTGGGACAGATACGCAGTATTTT; d_call: TRBD1; clone_size: few; v_call: TRBV5-5; j_call: TRBJ2-3
cdr3_aa: CASSNSGAGANVLTF; cdr3_nt: TGTGCCAGCAGCAATAGCGGGGCTGGGGCCAACGTCCTGACTTTC; d_call: TRBD2; clone_size: few; v_call: TRBV7-2; j_call: TRBJ2-6
cdr3_aa: CASSLSPGAEYGYTF; cdr3_nt: TGCGCCAGCAGCTTGAGCCCGGGGGCAGAGTATGGCTACACCTTC; d_call: -; clone_size: -; v_call: TRBV5-1; j_call: TRBJ1-2
cdr3_aa: CASSYSRATNEQFF; cdr3_nt: TGTGCCAGCAGTTACTCGAGGGCTACTAATGAGCAGTTCTTC; d_call: -; clone_size: -; v_call: TRBV6-5; j_call: TRBJ2-1
cdr3_aa: CASSSRGDALPPVNEQFF; cdr3_nt: TGTGCCAGCAGTTCTAGGGGGGACGCCTTGCCCCCCGTAAATGAGCAGTTCTTC; d_call: -; clone_size: -; v_call: TRBV11-2; j_call: TRBJ2-1
cdr3_aa: CASTGDGAYEQYF; cdr3_nt: TGTGCCAGCACAGGGGACGGTGCCTACGAGCAGTACTTC; d_call: -; clone_size: -; v_call: TRBV11-2; j_call: TRBJ2-7
cdr3_aa: CASSEGVTDTQYF; cdr3_nt: TGTGCCAGCAGCGAGGGTGTCACAGATACGCAGTATTTT; d_call: -; clone_size: medium-sized; v_call: TRBV9; j_call: TRBJ2-3
cdr3_aa: CASRKQGNEQFF; cdr3_nt: TGTGCCAGCAGGAAACAGGGGAATGAGCAGTTCTTC; d_call: TRBD1; clone_size: -; v_call: TRBV27; j_call: TRBJ2-1
cdr3_aa: CASSLGTRGGSNTEAFF; cdr3_nt: TGCGCCAGCAGCTTGGGGACCCGGGGAGGTTCGAACACTGAAGCTTTCTTT; d_call: -; clone_size: -; v_call: TRBV5-1; j_call: TRBJ1-1
cdr3_aa: CASSLTNYEQYF; cdr3_nt: TGTGCCAGCAGCTTGACTAACTACGAGCAGTACTTC; d_call: -; clone_size: -; v_call: TRBV5-6; j_call: TRBJ2-7
cdr3_aa: CAWSVKLAFSSGELFF; cdr3_nt: TGTGCCTGGAGTGTGAAGCTAGCTTTCTCATCCGGGGAGCTGTTTTTT; d_call: -; clone_size: -; v_call: TRBV30; j_call: TRBJ2-2
cdr3_aa: CSVVLPDRGMREQYF; cdr3_nt: TGCAGCGTAGTTCTCCCGGACAGGGGAATGAGGGAGCAGTACTTC; d_call: TRBD1; clone_size: once; v_call: TRBV29-1; j_call: TRBJ2-7
cdr3_aa: CAWSRDTGYGYTF; cdr3_nt: TGTGCCTGGAGTCGCGACACAGGGTATGGCTACACCTTC; d_call: -; clone_size: few; v_call: TRBV30; j_call: TRBJ1-2
cdr3_aa: CASSSISDREQFF; cdr3_nt: TGTGCCAGCAGCTCAATCTCTGACCGCGAGCAGTTCTTC; d_call: -; clone_size: few; v_call: TRBV7-2; j_call: TRBJ2-1
cdr3_aa: CASSLAGGNGYTF; cdr3_nt: TGTGCCAGCAGCTTGGCAGGGGGTAATGGCTACACCTTC; d_call: TRBD1; clone_size: -; v_call: TRBV5-6; j_call: TRBJ1-2
cdr3_aa: CSVEGRMDRGFKTQYF; cdr3_nt: TGCAGCGTTGAAGGGCGGATGGACAGGGGGTTCAAGACCCAGTACTTC; d_call: TRBD1; clone_size: -; v_call: TRBV29-1; j_call: TRBJ2-5
cdr3_aa: CASSRTGRVYEQYF; cdr3_nt: TGTGCCAGCAGTAGGACAGGGAGGGTCTACGAGCAGTACTTC; d_call: -; clone_size: -; v_call: TRBV7-8; j_call: TRBJ2-7
cdr3_aa: CASSPTGNTEAFF; cdr3_nt: TGTGCCAGCTCCCCTACGGGGAACACTGAAGCTTTCTTT; d_call: -; clone_size: -; v_call: TRBV6-9; j_call: TRBJ1-1
cdr3_aa: CASSLRQAGDTQYF; cdr3_nt: TGCGCCAGCAGCTTGAGACAGGCGGGGGATACGCAGTATTTT; d_call: -; clone_size: -; v_call: TRBV4-1; j_call: TRBJ2-3
cdr3_aa: CASSPQAGGEYEQYF; cdr3_nt: TGTGCCAGCAGCCCTCAAGCGGGAGGAGAATACGAGCAGTACTTC; d_call: TRBD2; clone_size: -; v_call: TRBV14; j_call: TRBJ2-7
cdr3_aa: CASRLAGRTGELFF; cdr3_nt: TGTGCCAGCAGACTAGCGGGAAGGACCGGGGAGCTGTTTTTT; d_call: TRBD2; clone_size: -; v_call: TRBV2; j_call: TRBJ2-2
cdr3_aa: CASSFLGRPKGHEQYF; cdr3_nt: TGTGCCAGCAGCTTCCTTGGGAGGCCCAAGGGACACGAGCAGTACTTC; d_call: -; clone_size: -; v_call: TRBV5-6; j_call: TRBJ2-7
cdr3_aa: CASSVGSGGFREQYF; cdr3_nt: TGTGCCAGCAGCGTAGGGAGCGGGGGCTTTCGGGAGCAGTACTTC; d_call: TRBD2; clone_size: -; v_call: TRBV9; j_call: TRBJ2-7
cdr3_aa: CAWSGGLAFQETQYF; cdr3_nt: TGTGCCTGGAGTGGGGGACTAGCTTTCCAAGAGACCCAGTACTTC; d_call: TRBD2; clone_size: -; v_call: TRBV30; j_call: TRBJ2-5
cdr3_aa: CASSSFPIHLVFYGYTF; cdr3_nt: TGTGCCAGCAGCTCGTTCCCCATTCACCTAGTTTTCTATGGCTACACCTTC; d_call: -; clone_size: -; v_call: TRBV9; j_call: TRBJ1-2
cdr3_aa: CASSYGLASDTQYF; cdr3_nt: TGTGCCAGCAGTTACGGACTAGCGTCAGATACGCAGTATTTT; d_call: TRBD2; clone_size: -; v_call: TRBV27; j_call: TRBJ2-3
cdr3_aa: CAWYKGGYEQYF; cdr3_nt: TGTGCCTGGTACAAGGGGGGCTACGAGCAGTACTTC; d_call: -; clone_size: -; v_call: TRBV30; j_call: TRBJ2-7
cdr3_aa: CASSSSGRAGTQYF; cdr3_nt: TGTGCCAGCAGCTCGAGCGGGAGGGCCGGTACGCAGTATTTT; d_call: TRBD2; clone_size: -; v_call: TRBV13; j_call: TRBJ2-3
cdr3_aa: CASTRDSLMNTEAFF; cdr3_nt: TGTGCCAGCACTCGGGACAGCCTTATGAACACTGAAGCTTTCTTT; d_call: TRBD1; clone_size: few; v_call: TRBV6-4; j_call: TRBJ1-1